Listed below are T cell receptor beta chains from one sample, sequenced in a study of blood T cell repertoires in COVID-19. Only in-frame clones appear in the TCRdb table, and some are missing; sequencing was by immunoSEQ multiplex PCR. The sample carries 150,000 to 200,000 clones, 86% recorded once. Input material: peripheral blood. These receptors were taken from a woman aged 60 to 75 with COVID-19, enrolled during active disease. Each CDR3 is given without its conserved first and last residue.

J gene | V gene | CDR3 protein
TRBJ2-1 | TRBV2 | ASTNRGLAGRGEQF
TRBJ2-2 | TRBV5-1 | ASSLVTHRGRNTGELF
TRBJ1-4 | TRBV9 | ASSVGGRGEGKLF
TRBJ2-5 | TRBV5-4 | ASSPRGRDKETQY
TRBJ1-2 | TRBV18 | ASSPPSRGLNGYT
TRBJ2-3 | TRBV5-8 | ASSLGLADTDTQY
TRBJ1-2 | TRBV5-8 | ASSLRTLQSYT
TRBJ2-1 | TRBV19 | ASRDRADNEQF
TRBJ2-7 | TRBV7-8 | ASSLEQGATYEQY
TRBJ2-7 | TRBV19 | ASSFPPAGIYEQY
TRBJ2-1 | TRBV28 | AGGGGSWNEQF
TRBJ2-7 | TRBV7-2 | ASSLDAGLGYEQY
TRBJ1-6 | TRBV9 | ASSSTYNSPLH
TRBJ2-1 | TRBV7-3 | ASSRSGSYNEQF
TRBJ2-7 | TRBV6-5 | ASSIAGSYEQY
TRBJ1-1 | TRBV29-1 | SVATPPGQTNTEAF
TRBJ2-1 | TRBV7-9 | ASSSIMAGGYNEQF
TRBJ2-7 | TRBV6-5 | ASSYSNEQY
TRBJ2-7 | TRBV5-1 | ASSLVGIHREQY
TRBJ1-4 | TRBV6-5 | ASRRTGTGDEKLF